This T cell receptor beta chain was retrieved from a study of blood T cells in healthy people across ages. No fewer than 6.5 million PBMCs went into each sample. The authors ran a second PCR of 7 to 11 cycles using a sample-barcoded 5' primer and a J-beta primer mix. TCRdb recomputed calls from the 5' RACE reads with MiXCR, one row per CDR3 protein. The repertoire includes 700,000 or so distinct CDR3 sequences, 40% to 50% of them detected once, and roughly 30% sits in the top ten. Findings of the study overall: For the donors, CMV status was unknown and possibly confounded expanded clonotype changes.

Trimming cost V 3 bases and J 5 bases, with 14 bases left between them. CDR3 length equals 14 residues. The germline V gene has CDR1 SGHDT and CDR2 YYEEEE. As concerns this clonotype: Its antigen remains unidentified.

The receptor was derived from a man older than 75 in good health. Sequencing was carried out using blood. The chain couples TRBV5-6 to TRBJ2-5, with TRBD1 as a possible D gene (6 bases). CDR3 region: CASSSSRGWETQYF. For the CDR3, the DNA is TGTGCCAGCAGCTCTAGCAGGGGTTGGGAGACCCAGTACTTC.